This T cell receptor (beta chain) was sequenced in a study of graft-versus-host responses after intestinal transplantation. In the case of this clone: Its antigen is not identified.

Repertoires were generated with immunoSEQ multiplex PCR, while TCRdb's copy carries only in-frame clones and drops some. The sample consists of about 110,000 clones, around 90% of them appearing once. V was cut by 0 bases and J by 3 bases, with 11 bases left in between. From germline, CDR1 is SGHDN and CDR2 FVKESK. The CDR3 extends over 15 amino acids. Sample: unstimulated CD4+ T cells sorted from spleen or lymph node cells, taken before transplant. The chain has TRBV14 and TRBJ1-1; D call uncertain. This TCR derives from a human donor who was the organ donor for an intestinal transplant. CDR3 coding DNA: TGTGCCAGCAGCCAAGAACCGGGGTCCTACACTGAAGCTTTCTTT. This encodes CASSQEPGSYTEAFF.